This record concerns one T cell receptor (beta chain) sequence. These data come from a study of blood T cell repertoires in COVID-19. The protocol was immunoSEQ multiplex PCR, while the TCRdb copy is restricted to in-frame clones and leaves out a portion. This table holds over 200,000 clones, 70% to 90% found once. V was shortened by 0 bases and J by 1 base, with 16 bases between the two germline ends. The CDR3 consists of 18 residues. From germline, CDR1 is MNHNS and CDR2 SASEGT. This rearrangement joins TRBV6-1 to TRBJ1-3; D unclear. Sequenced input: peripheral blood. The source is a man aged 30 to 45 who had recovered from COVID-19. CDR3 DNA: TGTGCCAGCAGTGAAGCCCTACAGATCACCGATTCTGGAAACACCATATATTTT. Amino acid sequence: CASSEALQITDSGNTIYF.